The source of this T cell receptor (beta chain) is a study of T cells in Graves' hyperthyroidism and ophthalmopathy. TCR beta CDR3 sequences were amplified from RNA transcripts. A set of HTBI primers served as the primers for a first-round RT-PCR of the TCR CDR3. One entry per CDR3 protein, called by TCRdb with MiXCR from the multiplex PCR reads. Here the sample spans nearly 110,000 distinct CDR3 sequences, about 15% being singletons. The length of the CDR3 is 15 residues. From germline, CDR1 is SGDLS and CDR2 YYNGEE. Trimming cost V 0 bases and J 5 bases, with 11 bases left between them. This clonotype was seen ten or more times.

Sequencing was carried out using blood. V and J are TRBV9 and TRBJ1-4; TRBD1 might be the D (5 bases). This clonotype was sampled from a woman aged 45 to 65 with Graves' hyperthyroidism. The CDR3 DNA sequence: TGTGCCAGCAGCGTAGCGGGGGGGAGAAATGAAAAACTGTTTTTT. Encoded protein: CASSVAGGRNEKLFF.